This T cell receptor beta chain emerged from a study of OX40 agonist ivuxolimab in advanced cancers. Study-level information: Three patients, one with hepatocellular carcinoma and two with cutaneous melanoma, achieved partial responses.

General study findings and limits: The work left the antigen specificity of expanded peripheral T cells undetermined. Clonal expansion among partial responders at 0.1-3.0 mg/kg ranked near the lowest. Low levels of normalized T-cell clonal expansion also appeared in some nonresponders.

V was cut by 3 bases and J by 7 bases, with 9 bases left in between. Per the germline V gene, CDR1 is LGHNA and CDR2 is YSLEER. CDR3 size: 12 residues. Concerning this clone itself: Its antigen is as yet unknown.

Repertoires were generated with immunoSEQ multiplex PCR, while TCRdb's copy carries only in-frame clones and drops some. The sample records about 42,000 clones, approximately 83% being singletons. V usage is TRBV4-3 and J usage is TRBJ1-1; D is unclear. Sequenced here: CD4+ or CD8+ T cells sorted from blood, sampled in a trial of the OX40 agonist ivuxolimab. The TCR comes from an adult with an advanced solid tumor such as melanoma, head and neck, liver or kidney cancer. The CDR3 DNA follows: TGCGCCAGCAGCCAGGGTAGGCTTGAAGCTTTCTTT. Encoded protein: CASSQGRLEAFF.